This entry lists 26 T cell receptor beta chains sequenced from one sample in a study of cytomegalovirus exposure and HLA in healthy donors. The PCR employed 60 Vbeta primers together with 13 Jbeta primers. The data were produced by immunoSEQ multiplex PCR, yet TCRdb's version contains in-frame clones alone and is incomplete. This table has 130,000 or so clones, roughly 87% appearing once. Sequencing was carried out using PBMCs. Receptors were obtained from a woman in her forties in good health and CMV-seronegative.

The chain is built from TRBV7-8 and TRBJ2-7, with D perhaps matching TRBD1 (5 bases). CDR3 length equals 16 residues. V gave up 3 bases and J gave up 5 bases, with 20 bases separating them. From germline, CDR1 is SGHVS and CDR2 FQNEAQ. The CDR3 region has the DNA TGTGCCAGCAGCTTTTCCTTTTGGCAGGGTGGTGACGAGCAGTACTTC. This sequence encodes CASSFSFWQGGDEQYF. Supplemented by reference TRBV7-8 and TRBJ2-7, the full variable domain reads GAGVSQSPRYKVAKRGQDVALRCDPISGHVSLFWYQQALGQGPEFLTYFQNEAQLDKSGLPSDRFFAERPEGSVSTLKIQRTQQEDSAVYLCASSFSFWQGGDEQYFGPGTRLTVT.

This chain links TRBV13 with TRBJ1-3; D ambiguous. With 3 bases removed from V and 4 bases from J, the gap between germline ends came to 13 bases. CDR3 size: 15 residues. CDR1 PRHDT and CDR2 FYEKMQ come from the germline V gene (reference sequence). In nucleotides, the CDR3 is TGTGCCAGCAGCTTCGGACGCGGGTGGGGAAACACCATATATTTT. As protein: CASSFGRGWGNTIYF.

The chain has TRBV25-1 and TRBJ1-4, with a possible D match to TRBD1 (6 bases). V lost 1 base, J lost 0 bases, and 9 bases lay in between. Per germline, CDR1 MGHDK and CDR2 SYGVNS. The CDR3 covers 16 residues. CDR3 sequence reads: CASSELGGATNEKLFF. DNA of the CDR3: TGTGCCAGCAGTGAATTAGGGGGGGCAACTAATGAAAAACTGTTTTTT.

The V call is TRBV21-1, the J call TRBJ2-7; the table names TRBD2, a call not compared with the DNA. TRBV21-1 constitutes a pseudogene. This CDR3 has 15 amino acids. In DNA form, the CDR3 reads TGTGCCAGCAGCAAAACCGGGACTAGGACCTACGAGCAGTACTTC. Its protein product is CASSKTGTRTYEQYF.

A remark on this clone: Its ends do not fully match the called genes, so a read error is possible. The chain joins TRBV7-9 to TRBJ2-7, with 8 bases aligning to TRBD1. Germline CDR1 is SEHNR and CDR2 is FQNEAQ (reference sequence). The CDR3 covers 16 residues. CDR3 residues: CSSSQTGQGSSYEQYF. The CDR3, as DNA: TGTTCCAGCAGCCAAACTGGACAGGGAAGCTCCTACGAGCAGTACTTC.

This sequence joins TRBV18 and TRBJ2-2; tentatively, D is TRBD2 (6 bases). Germline V gives CDR1 KGHSH, CDR2 LQKENI. This CDR3 is built from 14 residues. The V gene lost 5 bases and the J gene lost 4 bases, with 11 bases spanning the gap. In nucleotides, the CDR3 is TGTGCCAGCTCATTGGGTAGCGGCACCGGGGAGCTGTTTTTT. Translated, it gives CASSLGSGTGELFF.

The V and J genes are TRBV11-3 and TRBJ2-1; 13 bases map to TRBD2. CDR1 SGHNT and CDR2 YENEEA come from the germline V gene. V lost 5 bases and J lost 6; bases outside the gene matches: 4. CDR3 length: 15 residues. DNA of the CDR3: TGTGCCAGCAGCCCACGGACTAGCGGGGGCAATGAGCAGTTCTTC. This gives the protein CASSPRTSGGNEQFF.

The gene calls are TRBV7-2 and TRBJ2-7; 8 positions match TRBD2. The germline V gene has CDR1 SGHTA and CDR2 FQGNSA. This CDR3 region has 15 residues. With 7 bases clipped from V and 7 bases from J, the junction kept 15 bases outside the gene matches. Written as DNA, the CDR3 is TGTGCCAGCAAAGTTCGAGCGGGGGCCAGTGGAGAGCAGTACTTC. Translated: CASKVRAGASGEQYF.

V is TRBV21-1 and J is TRBJ2-5; the table gives TRBD1 as D, unverified against the DNA. TRBV21-1 is annotated as a pseudogene. The CDR3 is 16 residues long. CDR3 DNA sequence: TGTGCCAGCAGCAAAGCCAGGACAGCAACCCAAGAGACCCAGTACTTC. This translates into CASSKARTATQETQYF.

This clone was seen a handful of times. V is TRBV6-5 and J is TRBJ1-2, with D perhaps TRBD1 (6 bases). Germline V gene sequence: CDR1 MNHEY, CDR2 SVGAGI. V was cut by 1 base and J by 8 bases, with 14 bases left in between. The CDR3 has 14 residues. CDR3 sequence: CASSYLPGVGGYTF. The CDR3 DNA reads as TGTGCCAGCAGTTACTTACCAGGGGTGGGAGGCTACACCTTC.

This chain uses TRBV10-3 with TRBJ2-1; 11 nucleotides line up with TRBD2. J gave up 5 bases and V 11 bases, and 17 bases lay outside the gene matches. This CDR3 is built from 17 residues. The germline CDR1 and CDR2 sequences are ENHRY and SYGVKD. CDR3 sequence: CAATGRIGLAGNNEQFF. The CDR3 DNA follows: TGTGCCGCGACGGGACGGATCGGACTAGCGGGCAACAATGAGCAGTTCTTC.

The J gene is TRBJ2-2, the V gene TRBV9, with D unclear. V lost 5 bases and J 6 bases, leaving 8 bases between the germline ends. The CDR3 spans 12 residues. Germline values: CDR1 SGDLS, CDR2 YYNGEE. CDR3 in amino acids: CASSRIPGELFF. CDR3 bases: TGTGCCAGCAGTAGAATCCCCGGGGAGCTGTTTTTT.

The chain combines TRBV5-1 with TRBJ1-6; D is ambiguous. V lost 0 bases to trimming and J lost 10 bases, with 11 bases between them. The CDR3 is made up of 14 amino acids. Germline V gene lookup returns CDR1 SGHRS and CDR2 YFSETQ. The CDR3 DNA reads TGCGCCAGCAGCTTGGGAGAGGGAGACTCACCCCTCCACTTT. Translated, it gives CASSLGEGDSPLHF.

CDR3 sequence reads: CAISEPTGLMSEAFF. CDR3 coding DNA: TGTGCCATCAGTGAACCGACAGGGTTGATGTCGGAAGCTTTCTTT. The rearrangement joins TRBV10-3 to TRBJ1-1; 7 bases agree with TRBD1. With 3 bases clipped from V and 8 bases from J, the junction kept 12 bases outside the gene matches. The length of the CDR3 is 15 residues. CDR1 and CDR2 from the germline V gene are ENHRY and SYGVKD.

The chain combines TRBV7-2 with TRBJ1-2; D gene uncertain. CDR3 length: 15 residues. V lost 2 bases to trimming and J lost 5 bases, with 15 bases between them. CDR1 is SGHTA and CDR2 is FQGNSA in the germline V gene. CDR3 DNA: TGTGCCAGCAGCTTAAGCCCCTCCCGCCGGTATGGCTACACCTTC. Residues: CASSLSPSRRYGYTF.

This clone has a single count. The V and J genes are TRBV5-4 and TRBJ2-1; D unclear. Trimming cost V 0 bases and J 5 bases, with 9 bases left between them. The germline V gene encodes CDR1 SGHNT and CDR2 YYREEE (reference sequence). The CDR3 totals 14 residues. Here the CDR3 reads CASSLGASNNEQFF. In nucleotides, the CDR3 is TGTGCCAGCAGCTTGGGGGCCTCTAACAATGAGCAGTTCTTC. The entire variable domain, with the rest obtained from reference TRBV5-4 and TRBJ2-1, is as follows: ETGVTQSPTHLIKTRGQQVTLRCSSQSGHNTVSWYQQALGQGPQFIFQYYREEENGRGNFPPRFSGLQFPNYSSELNVNALELDDSALYLCASSLGASNNEQFFGPGTRLTVL.

This chain uses TRBV5-1 with TRBJ2-1; no clear D. CDR3 length: 13 residues. The germline V and J ends were trimmed by 5 bases and 3 bases, with 9 bases remaining between them. The germline gives CDR1 SGHRS, CDR2 YFSETQ. The CDR3: CASSPGDYNEQFF. The CDR3 DNA reads as TGCGCCAGCAGTCCAGGTGACTACAATGAGCAGTTCTTC.

The V call is TRBV5-1, the J call TRBJ2-7; weak D call: TRBD1 (6 bases). This CDR3 is built from 15 residues. The V gene lost 4 bases and the J gene lost 2 bases, with 16 bases spanning the gap. The germline CDR1 and CDR2 sequences are SGHRS and YFSETQ. This chain's CDR3 is CASSRGQIEPYEQYF. CDR3 sequence (DNA): TGCGCCAGCAGCCGTGGACAGATAGAACCCTACGAGCAGTACTTC.

J is TRBJ2-3 and V is TRBV2, with 9 positions matching TRBD2. The germline CDR1 and CDR2 sequences are SNHLY and FYNNEI. Trimming took 4 bases from V and 8 from J; bases not matched to a gene: 13. This CDR3 spans 16 amino acids. The CDR3 DNA is TGTGCCAGCAGTGTTAGAGCGGGAGGCCCGGAAGGTACGCAGTATTTT. Translating gives CASSVRAGGPEGTQYF.

This rearrangement joins TRBV13 to TRBJ1-3, with TRBD1 as a possible D gene (5 bases). Trimming took 4 bases from V and 1 from J, leaving 8 bases between them. This CDR3 has 14 residues. Per the germline V gene, CDR1 is PRHDT and CDR2 is FYEKMQ (reference sequence). CDR3 protein: CASSSPGSGNTIYF. Here the CDR3 DNA reads TGTGCCAGCAGCTCACCAGGGTCTGGAAACACCATATATTTT.

The chain has TRBV29-1 and TRBJ1-2; D is possibly TRBD1 (5 bases). The CDR3 is 13 residues long. V was shortened by 4 bases and J by 3 bases, with 12 bases between the two germline ends. Germline V gene sequence: CDR1 SQVTM, CDR2 ANQGSEA. DNA of the CDR3: TGCAGCGTTGTAGCCGGGGGGTACTATGGCTACACCTTC. Translated: CSVVAGGYYGYTF.

DNA of the CDR3: TGCGCCAGCAGCCAAGATACTGCTTCTAGTGAGCAGTTCTTC. It yields the protein CASSQDTASSEQFF. V and J are TRBV4-3 and TRBJ2-1, with D hard to call. Deletions cut 0 bases from V and 9 bases from J, with 12 bases between. Germline V gene sequence: CDR1 LGHNA, CDR2 YSLEER. The CDR3 totals 14 residues.

This clone was counted once. This rearrangement joins TRBV6-5 to TRBJ2-7, with TRBD2 as a possible D gene (6 bases). This CDR3 comprises 16 residues. The germline CDR1 and CDR2 sequences are MNHEY and SVGAGI. Trimming shortened V by 4 bases and J by 0 bases, and 16 bases separated the two germline ends. The CDR3 region is CASSSPPGTSSYEQYF. DNA for the CDR3: TGTGCCAGCAGTTCCCCACCCGGGACTTCCTCCTACGAGCAGTACTTC.

The rearrangement links TRBV5-1 to TRBJ2-1; 7 bases are a match to TRBD1. CDR1 is SGHRS and CDR2 is YFSETQ in the germline V gene. There are 15 residues in the CDR3. V lost 3 bases and J lost 0; bases outside the gene matches: 3. The CDR3 DNA reads TGCGCCAGCAGCTCAGGGGGTAGCTCCTACAATGAGCAGTTCTTC. Protein: CASSSGGSSYNEQFF. Looking up the rest from reference TRBV5-1 and TRBJ2-1 gives the full variable domain: KAGVTQTPRYLIKTRGQQVTLSCSPISGHRSVSWYQQTPGQGLQFLFEYFSETQRNKGNFPGRFSGRQFSNSRSEMNVSTLELGDSALYLCASSSGGSSYNEQFFGPGTRLTVL.

This chain joins TRBV5-1 and TRBJ2-1; weak D call: TRBD2 (6 bases). CDR1 is SGHRS, CDR2 YFSETQ, per germline. This CDR3 has 15 residues. V lost 2 bases and J 4 bases, leaving 13 bases between the germline ends. The CDR3 DNA follows: TGCGCCAGCAGCTTTGGGGTGGCGGGATACAATGAGCAGTTCTTC. Translated: CASSFGVAGYNEQFF.

The chain has TRBV14 and TRBJ1-2; 8 bases match TRBD1. The CDR3 is made up of 14 amino acids. The J segment lost 7 bases and the V segment lost 1 base, leaving 5 bases of the junction unmatched. From germline, CDR1 is SGHDN and CDR2 FVKESK. CDR3 protein: CASSQGGQAAGYTF. The CDR3 nucleotides are TGTGCCAGCAGCCAAGGGGGACAGGCGGCTGGCTACACCTTC.